This TCR beta chain comes out of a study of blood T cell repertoires in COVID-19 (dated by TCRdb to about 2020). Looking at the study overall: Collaborator samples came from the United States, Italy and Spain and covered acute and convalescent phases of COVID-19. Where HLA class I and class II types were available, the types were taken from metadata supplied by the sample provider, not from assay-based typing. Subjects who had been exposed to COVID-19, were actively infected with it, or had recovered from it provided the deeply sampled blood TCRbeta repertoires that made up the dataset. The repertoires were made available in a free public database intended to serve as a resource for research on the immune response to SARS-CoV-2. A de-identified subject ID, COVID-19 status, age in years and sex were almost always included in the sample metadata. The material from the prospective study consisted of cDNA or gDNA derived from T cells, B-cell-depleted T cells, or PBMCs. The samples were drawn from the first 160 participants of the ongoing ImmuneRACE study and from more than 1,000 subjects provided by 6 global collaborators.

Regarding this clone: Its antigen specificity is not known. No quality values exist for individual bases; no much larger clone is one base distant.

TCRbeta CDR3 regions were amplified from genomic DNA using the immunoSEQ Assay, a bias-controlled multiplex PCR. The published analysis was carried out like this. Within the assay, amplification of reference gene primers was used to estimate how many nucleated cells each sample contained. Sequence reads were collapsed and filtered to measure the absolute abundance of every unique TCRbeta CDR3 rearrangement. For each sample, productive Simpson clonality was calculated by taking the square root of Simpson's diversity index across productive rearrangements. Here the immuneACCESS table is served through TCRdb, limited to in-frame sequences with V and J called. Missing clones are a known gap in these copies; in checked studies unresolved V genes cover under half, and the rest lacks a known reason. For V, J and clone size, that table is used; D and trimming come from the DNA. This sample comprises roughly 310,000 clones, around nine tenths of them detected only once. The ten biggest clones cover 4% of the sample.

The research as a whole found: The amount of clinical and demographic metadata varied by source and participant and was provided uncurated.

Collaborating institutions collected whole blood in K2EDTA tubes following their own protocols. For TCRbeta analysis, collaborators shipped samples as frozen whole blood, isolated PBMCs, or DNA extracted from either of those sample types. This clonotype was obtained from a woman between 50 and 59 years old with active or convalescent COVID-19. The sample consisted of peripheral blood.

The CDR3 is CASSSASGNDEQYF. The DNA sequence is TGTGCCAGCAGCTCAGCTAGCGGGAACGACGAGCAGTACTTC. The chain joins TRBV5-4 to TRBJ2-7; 9 middle bases align to TRBD2. The CDR3 has 14 amino acids, counting the end cysteine and phenylalanine. Kept here is only the CDR3 DNA, which spans 42 bases and is read in frame from base 1. The germline V gene (reference sequence) yields SGHNT for CDR1 and YYREEE for CDR2. V lost 3 bases and J lost 5 bases, and the count of bases not matched to a germline gene is 6.